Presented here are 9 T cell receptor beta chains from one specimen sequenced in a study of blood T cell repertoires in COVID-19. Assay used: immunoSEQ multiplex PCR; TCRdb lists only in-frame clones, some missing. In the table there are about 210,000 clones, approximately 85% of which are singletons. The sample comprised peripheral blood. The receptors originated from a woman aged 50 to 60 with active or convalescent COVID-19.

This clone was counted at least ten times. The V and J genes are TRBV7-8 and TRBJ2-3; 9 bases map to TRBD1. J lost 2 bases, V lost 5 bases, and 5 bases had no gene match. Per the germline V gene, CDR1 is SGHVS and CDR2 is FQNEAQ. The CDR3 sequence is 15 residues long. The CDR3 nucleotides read TGTGCCAGCAGCCTGTACAGGGGGCCCACAGATACGCAGTATTTT. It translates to CASSLYRGPTDTQYF.

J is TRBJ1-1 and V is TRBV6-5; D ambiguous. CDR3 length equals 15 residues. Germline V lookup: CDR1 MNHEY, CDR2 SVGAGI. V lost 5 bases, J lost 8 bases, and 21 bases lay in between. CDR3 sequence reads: CASSTIRVVAGEAFF. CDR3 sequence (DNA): TGTGCCAGCAGTACAATAAGGGTAGTAGCGGGGGAAGCTTTCTTT.

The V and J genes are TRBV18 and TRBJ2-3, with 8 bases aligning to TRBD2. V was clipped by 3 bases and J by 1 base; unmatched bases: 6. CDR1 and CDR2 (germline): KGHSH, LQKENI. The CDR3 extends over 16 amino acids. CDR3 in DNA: TGTGCCAGCTCACCCTTGAGCGGGGGTGGCACAGATACGCAGTATTTT. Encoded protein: CASSPLSGGGTDTQYF.

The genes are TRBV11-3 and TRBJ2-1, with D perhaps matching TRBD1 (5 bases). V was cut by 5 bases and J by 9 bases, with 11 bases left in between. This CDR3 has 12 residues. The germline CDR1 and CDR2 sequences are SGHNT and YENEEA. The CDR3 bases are TGTGCCAGCAGCGGGGAAGGGGTTGAGCAGTTCTTC. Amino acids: CASSGEGVEQFF.

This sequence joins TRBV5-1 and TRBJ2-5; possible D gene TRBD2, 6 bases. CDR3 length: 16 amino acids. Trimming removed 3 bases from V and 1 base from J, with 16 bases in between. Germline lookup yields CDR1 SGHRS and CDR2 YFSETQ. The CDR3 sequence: CASSSPAGRAQETQYF. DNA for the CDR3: TGCGCCAGCAGCTCGCCCGCGGGACGGGCCCAAGAGACCCAGTACTTC.

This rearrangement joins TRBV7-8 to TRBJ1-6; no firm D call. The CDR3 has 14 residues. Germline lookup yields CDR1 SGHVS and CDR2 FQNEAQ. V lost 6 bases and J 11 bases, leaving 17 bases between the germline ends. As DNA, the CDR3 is TGTGCCAGCAGTCCGGGAGGCTTAAGGGCACCCCTCCACTTT. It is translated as CASSPGGLRAPLHF.

This CDR3 is CASSQSRSYEQYF. The CDR3 DNA reads TGTGCCAGCAGCCAATCCCGGAGCTACGAGCAGTACTTC. V gene TRBV6-5 combines with J gene TRBJ2-7; D unclear. Germline V lookup: CDR1 MNHEY, CDR2 SVGAGI. CDR3 length equals 13 residues. The V end lost 6 bases, the J end lost 3 bases, and 12 bases lay between the germline ends.

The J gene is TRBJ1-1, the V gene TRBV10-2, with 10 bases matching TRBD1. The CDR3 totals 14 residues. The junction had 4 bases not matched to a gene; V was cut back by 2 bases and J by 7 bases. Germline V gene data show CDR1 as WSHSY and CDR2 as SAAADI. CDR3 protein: CASSEPGQGIEAFF. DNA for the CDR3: TGCGCCAGCAGTGAGCCGGGACAGGGGATTGAAGCTTTCTTT.

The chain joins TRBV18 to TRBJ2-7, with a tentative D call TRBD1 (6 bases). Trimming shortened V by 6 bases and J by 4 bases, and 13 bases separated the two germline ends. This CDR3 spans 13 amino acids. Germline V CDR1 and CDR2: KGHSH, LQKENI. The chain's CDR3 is CASSVGAGYEQYF. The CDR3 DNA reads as TGTGCCAGCTCCGTGGGGGCGGGTTACGAGCAGTACTTC.